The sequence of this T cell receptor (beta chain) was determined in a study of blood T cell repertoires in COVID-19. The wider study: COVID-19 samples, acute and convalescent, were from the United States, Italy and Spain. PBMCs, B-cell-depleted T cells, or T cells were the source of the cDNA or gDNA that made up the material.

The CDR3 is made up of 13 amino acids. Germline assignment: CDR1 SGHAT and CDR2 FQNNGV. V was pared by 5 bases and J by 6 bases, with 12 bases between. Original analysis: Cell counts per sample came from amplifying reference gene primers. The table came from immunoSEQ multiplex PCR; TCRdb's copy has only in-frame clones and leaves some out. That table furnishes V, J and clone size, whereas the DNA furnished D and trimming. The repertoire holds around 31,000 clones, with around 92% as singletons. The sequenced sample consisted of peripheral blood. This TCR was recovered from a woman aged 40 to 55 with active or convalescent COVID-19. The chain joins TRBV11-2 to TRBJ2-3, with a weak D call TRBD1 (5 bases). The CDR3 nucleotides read TGTGCCAGCAGCAGTCGTGGGGCTGATACGCAGTATTTT. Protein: CASSSRGADTQYF.